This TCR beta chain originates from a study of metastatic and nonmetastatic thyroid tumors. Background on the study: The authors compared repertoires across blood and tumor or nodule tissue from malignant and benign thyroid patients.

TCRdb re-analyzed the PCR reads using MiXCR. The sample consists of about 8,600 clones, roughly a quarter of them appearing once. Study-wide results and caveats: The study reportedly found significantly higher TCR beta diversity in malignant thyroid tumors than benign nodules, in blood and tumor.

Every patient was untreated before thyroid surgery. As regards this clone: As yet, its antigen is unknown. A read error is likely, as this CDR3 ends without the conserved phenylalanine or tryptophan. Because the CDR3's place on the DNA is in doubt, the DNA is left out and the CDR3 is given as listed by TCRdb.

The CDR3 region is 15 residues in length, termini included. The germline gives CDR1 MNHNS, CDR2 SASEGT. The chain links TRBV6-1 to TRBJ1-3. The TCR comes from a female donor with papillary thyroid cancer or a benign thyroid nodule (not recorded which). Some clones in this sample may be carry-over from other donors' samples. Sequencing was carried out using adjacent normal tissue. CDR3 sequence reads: CASSEGTSSGNTIFL.